Reported below is one TCR beta chain. Its antigen remains unknown. Germline V gene sequence: CDR1 SGHRS, CDR2 YFSETQ. V dropped 5 bases and J dropped 0 bases, with 16 bases sitting between them. This CDR3 comprises 16 residues. These data originate in a study of siplizumab effects on memory and regulatory T cells. Whole-study findings and limits: Siplizumab significantly reduced alloreactive sequences traceable to unstimulated CD4+ memory cells. The alloreactive clones that mapped to unstimulated subsets made up only a minor fraction. It seemed that naive T cells were more diverse than memory cells and were major contributors to the alloresponse.

Clones were read by immunoSEQ multiplex PCR, and TCRdb kept only the in-frame ones, dropping some. There are about 120,000 clones in the sample; 94% occur only once, and roughly 1.5% lies in the top ten. V is TRBV5-1 and J is TRBJ2-3; D is possibly TRBD2 (5 bases). The clonotype comes from a human donor in good health. Material: non-Treg CD4+ T cells sorted from blood. The CDR3 loop is CASRRRADVSTDTQYF. The CDR3 nucleotides are TGCGCCAGCAGAAGGAGAGCGGATGTTAGCACAGATACGCAGTATTTT.